These 9 T cell receptor beta chains were all obtained from the same sample, sequenced in a study of tumor and adjacent non-tumor tissue in lung cancer. The template was RNA from unsorted bulk tissue. A modified ARM-PCR protocol with three rounds of nested PCR amplified TCRbeta. TCRdb passed the multiplex PCR reads through MiXCR, listing each CDR3 protein once. The top ten clones hold approximately 25% of a sample with 220,000 or so distinct CDR3 sequences, 70% to 75% of them seen once. The sample consisted of lung tumor tissue. The receptors were sampled from a man aged 60-69 years with non-small cell lung cancer.

At least ten counts were recorded for this clonotype. The gene calls are TRBV5-5 and TRBJ1-1, with D unclear. The CDR3 sequence is 14 residues long. V lost 0 bases to trimming and J lost 0 bases, with 6 bases between them. CDR1 is SGHKS, CDR2 YYEKEE, per germline (reference sequence). CDR3 in DNA: TGTGCCAGCAGCTTGGATCGGATGAACACTGAAGCTTTCTTT. It codes for CASSLDRMNTEAFF.

Comments on this clonotype: The junction does not match germline at one end; this may be a read error. The chain couples TRBV29-1 to TRBJ2-5; D is perhaps TRBD1 or TRBD2 (5 bases each). Germline V CDR1 and CDR2: SQVTM, ANQGSEA. CDR3 length: 13 amino acids. Here the CDR3 reads CNVARDGKETEYF. CDR3 sequence (DNA): TGCAACGTCGCCCGGGACGGTAAAGAGACCGAGTACTTC.

A word on this clonotype: A junction end diverges from the germline sequence, so it may reflect a read error. The chain carries TRBV6-1 and TRBJ2-1; 10 nucleotides agree with TRBD2. This CDR3 is built from 16 residues. Germline CDR1 and CDR2: MNHNS and SASEGT. The CDR3 spells CVSSDRTSGVGNEQFF. The CDR3 DNA follows: TGTGTCAGCAGTGACCGCACTAGCGGGGTAGGGAATGAGCAGTTCTTC.

On this clonotype itself: The missing conserved phenylalanine or tryptophan at the end of this CDR3 makes a read error likely. J is TRBJ2-3 and V is TRBV4-1, with 11 bases aligning to TRBD2. The V gene end was trimmed by 1 base and the J gene end by 3 bases; junction bases not matched to a gene: 3. The CDR3 consists of 16 residues. The germline V gene has CDR1 MGHRA and CDR2 YSYEKL. The CDR3 DNA reads as TGCGCCAGCAGCCAAGGGGCTAGCGGGAGGACAGATACGCAGTATTAT. Translating gives CASSQGASGRTDTQYY.

In regard to this clonotype: This could be a read error, since a much larger clone is one nucleotide away. The chain employs TRBV13 and TRBJ1-1; a weak D match, TRBD1 (6 bases). This CDR3 is built from 14 residues. The germline CDR1 and CDR2 sequences are PRHDT and FYEKMQ (reference sequence). The CDR3 coding sequence is TGTGCCAGCAGCTTGGGCAGGGACAACACTGAAGCTTTATTT. Its translation: CASSLGRDNTEALF.

The CDR3 DNA is TGTGCCAGCAGCTACACGGACAGGGCAAACAGTCAGCCCCAGCATTTT. Encoded protein: CASSYTDRANSQPQHF. The V and J genes are TRBV6-6 and TRBJ1-5; the match to TRBD1 covers 8 bases. V dropped 6 bases and J dropped 6; count of bases not matched to a gene: 13. CDR1 MNHNY and CDR2 SVGAGI come from the germline V gene (reference sequence). The CDR3 has 16 residues.

The V and J genes are TRBV11-3 and TRBJ2-2, with a possible D match to TRBD1 (6 bases). Germline V lookup: CDR1 SGHNT, CDR2 YENEEA. With 5 bases removed from V and 3 bases from J, the gap between germline ends came to 19 bases. CDR3 size: 17 residues. The CDR3 DNA reads TGTGCCAGCAGCCCAGCCAGAGGGGGTACTCACACCGGGGAGCTGTTTTTT. Protein sequence: CASSPARGGTHTGELFF.

As for this clonotype: Since a much larger clone is just one base distant, this may be a read error. Likely a read error: the CDR3 ends without its conserved phenylalanine or tryptophan. For the CDR3, the DNA is TGCGCCAGCAGCCAGGCTAGGGACAGGGACGAGCAGTACATC. Its translation: CASSQARDRDEQYI. This chain links TRBV4-1 with TRBJ2-7; TRBD1 matches 9 bases. CDR1 is MGHRA, CDR2 YSYEKL, per germline. The V and J ends lost 3 bases and 5 bases, in that order; junction bases with no gene match: 5. The CDR3 is 14 residues long.

The chain recombines TRBV24-1 with TRBJ1-1; D is possibly TRBD1 (6 bases). The CDR3 length is 13 residues. Germline values: CDR1 KGHDR, CDR2 SFDVKD. Trimming left V 4 bases short and J 5 bases short, with 10 bases between. The CDR3 DNA follows: TGTGCCACCAGTGACAGGAGGGGGACTGAAGCTTTCTTT. Translating gives CATSDRRGTEAFF.